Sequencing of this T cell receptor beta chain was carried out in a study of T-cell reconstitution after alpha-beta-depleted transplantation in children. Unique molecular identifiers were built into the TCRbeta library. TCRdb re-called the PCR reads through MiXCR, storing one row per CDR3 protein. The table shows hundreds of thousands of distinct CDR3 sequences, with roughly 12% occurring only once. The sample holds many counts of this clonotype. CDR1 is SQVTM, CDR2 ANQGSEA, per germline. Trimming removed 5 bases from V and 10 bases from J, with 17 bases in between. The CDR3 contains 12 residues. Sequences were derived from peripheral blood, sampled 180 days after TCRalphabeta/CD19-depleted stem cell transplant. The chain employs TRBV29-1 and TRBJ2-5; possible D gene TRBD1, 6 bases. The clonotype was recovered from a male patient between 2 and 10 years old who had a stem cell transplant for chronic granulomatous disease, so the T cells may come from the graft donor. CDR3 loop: CSVRGQSRVQYF. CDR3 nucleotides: TGCAGCGTTCGAGGACAGTCTCGGGTCCAGTACTTC.